Below, 4 T cell receptor beta chains from the same sample are listed, as sequenced in a study of T cell responses to AZD1222 COVID-19 vaccine (dated by TCRdb to the early 2020s). Library construction relied on the immunoSEQ multiplex PCR assay. TCRdb took over this immuneACCESS table, retaining in-frame rearrangements with V and J assigned. Such tables are incomplete; in checked studies, under half of the missing clones stem from an unresolved V gene, and the remainder is unexplained. Counted in this sample were some 110,000 clones; about 89% of them appeared once. The ten largest clones capture 7.1% of the sample. What the time point label conveys for this sample: about 28 days (+/-7) after the second vaccine dose. This specimen was peripheral blood, taken 28 days after the second AZD1222 dose. The receptors shown here come from an adult who received the AZD1222 COVID-19 vaccine.

This clone was detected a few times. The V call is TRBV13, the J call TRBJ2-3; the D gene is possibly TRBD1 (6 bases). This CDR3 has 15 residues. Germline-derived CDR1 and CDR2 are PRHDT and FYEKMQ (reference sequence). V was pared by 5 bases and J by 9 bases, with 21 bases between. The CDR3 reads CASSIRGSPDRTQYF. CDR3 sequence (DNA): TGTGCCAGCAGCATAAGGGGGTCCCCAGACCGAACGCAGTATTTT.

The chain uses TRBV7-9 and TRBJ2-1; 7 bases match TRBD2. CDR3 length equals 15 residues. With V trimmed by 5 bases and J by 5 bases, 9 bases remained unmatched. Germline-derived CDR1 and CDR2 are SEHNR and FQNEAQ (reference sequence). In nucleotides, the CDR3 is TGTGCCAGCAGCAGCCTTGACGGGGGGAACAATGAGCAGTTCTTC. Its translation is CASSSLDGGNNEQFF.

This clone was seen just once. V usage is TRBV4-1 and J usage is TRBJ2-7; D may match TRBD1 or TRBD2 (5 bases each). Germline V gene data show CDR1 as MGHRA and CDR2 as YSYEKL. V dropped 3 bases and J dropped 2 bases, with 14 bases sitting between them. The CDR3 totals 15 residues. The CDR3 loop reads CASSHPLKGPYEQYF. In DNA, the CDR3 is TGCGCCAGCAGCCACCCCTTGAAGGGACCCTACGAGCAGTACTTC.

The V call is TRBV7-9, the J call TRBJ1-5, with 7 bases fitting TRBD1. Per the germline V gene, CDR1 is SEHNR and CDR2 is FQNEAQ (reference sequence). The CDR3 length is 12 residues. V shed 5 bases and J 9 bases; nucleotides not matched to a gene: 4. Here the CDR3 DNA reads TGTGCCAGCAGCCAAGGGACAGTGCCCCAGCATTTT. Amino acid sequence: CASSQGTVPQHF.